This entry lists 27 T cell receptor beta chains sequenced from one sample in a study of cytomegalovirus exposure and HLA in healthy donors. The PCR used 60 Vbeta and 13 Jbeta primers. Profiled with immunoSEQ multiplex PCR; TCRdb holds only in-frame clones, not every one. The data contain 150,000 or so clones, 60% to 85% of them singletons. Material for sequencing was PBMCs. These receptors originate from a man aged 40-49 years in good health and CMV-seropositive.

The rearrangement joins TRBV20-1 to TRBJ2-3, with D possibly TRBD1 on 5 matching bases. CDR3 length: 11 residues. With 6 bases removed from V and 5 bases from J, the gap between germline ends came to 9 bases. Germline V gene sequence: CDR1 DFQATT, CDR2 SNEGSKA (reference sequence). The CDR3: CSAPQGDTQYF. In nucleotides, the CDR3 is TGCAGTGCACCTCAGGGAGATACGCAGTATTTT.

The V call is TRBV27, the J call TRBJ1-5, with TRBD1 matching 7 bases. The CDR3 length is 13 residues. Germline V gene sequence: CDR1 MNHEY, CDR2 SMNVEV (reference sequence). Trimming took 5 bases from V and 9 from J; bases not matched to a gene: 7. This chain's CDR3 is CASSPRQGWPQHF. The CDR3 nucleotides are TGTGCCAGCAGTCCGCGACAGGGATGGCCCCAGCATTTT.

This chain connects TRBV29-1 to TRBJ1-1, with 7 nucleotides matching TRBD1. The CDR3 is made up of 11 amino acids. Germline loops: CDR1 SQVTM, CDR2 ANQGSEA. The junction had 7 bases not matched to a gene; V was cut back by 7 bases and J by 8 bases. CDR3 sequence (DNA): TGCAGCGCTAAGGGACAGCTAGAAGCTTTCTTT. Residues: CSAKGQLEAFF.

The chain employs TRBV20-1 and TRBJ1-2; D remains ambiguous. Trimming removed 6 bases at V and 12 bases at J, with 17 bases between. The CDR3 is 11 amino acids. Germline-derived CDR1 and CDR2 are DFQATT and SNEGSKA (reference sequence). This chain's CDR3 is CSALLGRVNTF. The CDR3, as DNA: TGCAGTGCCCTCCTAGGCCGGGTCAACACCTTC.

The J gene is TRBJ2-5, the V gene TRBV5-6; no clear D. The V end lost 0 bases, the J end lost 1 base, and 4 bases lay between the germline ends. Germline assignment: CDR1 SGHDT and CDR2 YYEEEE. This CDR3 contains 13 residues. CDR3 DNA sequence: TGTGCCAGCAGCTTGGTTAGCCAAGAGACCCAGTACTTC. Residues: CASSLVSQETQYF. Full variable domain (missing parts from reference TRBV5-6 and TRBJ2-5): DAGVTQSPTHLIKTRGQQVTLRCSPKSGHDTVSWYQQALGQGPQFIFQYYEEEERQRGNFPDRFSGHQFPNYSSELNVNALLLGDSALYLCASSLVSQETQYFGPGTRLLVL.

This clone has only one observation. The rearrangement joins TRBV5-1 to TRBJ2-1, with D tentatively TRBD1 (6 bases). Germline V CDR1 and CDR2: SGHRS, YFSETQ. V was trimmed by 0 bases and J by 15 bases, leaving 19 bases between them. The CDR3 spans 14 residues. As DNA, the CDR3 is TGCGCCAGCAGCTTGGGACAGGAACGTCACGCGGCGTTCTTC. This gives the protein CASSLGQERHAAFF.

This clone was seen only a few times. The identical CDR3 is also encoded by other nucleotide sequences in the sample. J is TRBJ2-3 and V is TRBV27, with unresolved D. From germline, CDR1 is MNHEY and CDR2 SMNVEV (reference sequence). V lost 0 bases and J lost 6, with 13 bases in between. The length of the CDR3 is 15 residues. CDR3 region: CASSLSAAVSDTQYF. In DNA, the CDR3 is TGTGCCAGCAGTTTATCGGCGGCCGTGAGCGATACGCAGTATTTT.

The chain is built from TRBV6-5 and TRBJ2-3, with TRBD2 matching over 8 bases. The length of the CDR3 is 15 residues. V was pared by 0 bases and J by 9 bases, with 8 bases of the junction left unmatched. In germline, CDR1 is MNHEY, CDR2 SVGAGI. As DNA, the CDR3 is TGTGCCAGCAGTTACTCCCGGGGGGGAACTCGAACGCAGTATTTT. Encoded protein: CASSYSRGGTRTQYF.

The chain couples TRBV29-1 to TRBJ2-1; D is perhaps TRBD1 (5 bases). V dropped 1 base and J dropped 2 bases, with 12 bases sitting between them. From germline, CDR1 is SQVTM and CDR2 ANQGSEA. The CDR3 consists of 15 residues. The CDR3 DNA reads TGCAGCGTTGAAGGAATCAAAGGGGCCTACAATGAGCAGTTCTTC. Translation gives CSVEGIKGAYNEQFF.

CDR3 DNA: TGTGCCAGCAGCAGCCGGGACTGGCTTAACGAGCAGTACTTC. It specifies CASSSRDWLNEQYF. The chain employs TRBV16 and TRBJ2-7; D possibly corresponds to TRBD2 (6 bases). V was cut by 5 bases and J by 5 bases, with 16 bases left in between. CDR3 length: 14 residues. Germline V lookup: CDR1 KGHSY, CDR2 FQNENV.

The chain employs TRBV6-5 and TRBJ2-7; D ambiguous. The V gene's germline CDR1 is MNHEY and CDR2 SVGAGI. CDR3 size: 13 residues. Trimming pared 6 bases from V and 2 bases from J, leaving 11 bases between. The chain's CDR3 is CASSSSETYEQYF. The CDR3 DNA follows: TGTGCCAGCAGCTCCTCGGAGACCTACGAGCAGTACTTC.

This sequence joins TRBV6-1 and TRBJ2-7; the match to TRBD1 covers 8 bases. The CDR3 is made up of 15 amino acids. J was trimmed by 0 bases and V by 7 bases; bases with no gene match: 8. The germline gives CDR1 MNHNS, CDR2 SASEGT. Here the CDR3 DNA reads TGTGCCAGCATTTCGCCAGGGACAGGCTCCTACGAGCAGTACTTC. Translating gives CASISPGTGSYEQYF.

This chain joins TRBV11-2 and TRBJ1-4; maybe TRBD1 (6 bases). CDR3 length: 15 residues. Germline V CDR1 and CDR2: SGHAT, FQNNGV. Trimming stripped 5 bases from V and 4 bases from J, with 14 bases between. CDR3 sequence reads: CASSPEDSLNEKLFF. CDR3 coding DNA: TGTGCCAGCAGCCCAGAGGACAGTCTTAATGAAAAACTGTTTTTT.

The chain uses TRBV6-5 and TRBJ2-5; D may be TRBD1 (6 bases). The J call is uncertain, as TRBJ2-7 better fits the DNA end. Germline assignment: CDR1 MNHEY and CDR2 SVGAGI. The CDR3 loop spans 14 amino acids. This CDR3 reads CASSYSGGLNEQYF. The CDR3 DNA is TGTGCCAGCAGTTACTCAGGGGGTCTGAACGAGCAGTACTTC.

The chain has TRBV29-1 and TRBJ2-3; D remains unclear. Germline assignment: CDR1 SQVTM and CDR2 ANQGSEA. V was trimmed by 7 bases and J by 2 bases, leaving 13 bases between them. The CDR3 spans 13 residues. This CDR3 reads CSALTYTTDTQYF. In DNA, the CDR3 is TGCAGCGCCCTTACATATACCACAGATACGCAGTATTTT.

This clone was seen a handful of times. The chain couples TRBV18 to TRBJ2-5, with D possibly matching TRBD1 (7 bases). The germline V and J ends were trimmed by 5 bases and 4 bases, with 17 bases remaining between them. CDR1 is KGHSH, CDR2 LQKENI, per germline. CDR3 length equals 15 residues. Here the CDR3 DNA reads TGTGCCAGCTCATTTTCGGGGGACAGCCCAGAGACCCAGTACTTC. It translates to CASSFSGDSPETQYF.

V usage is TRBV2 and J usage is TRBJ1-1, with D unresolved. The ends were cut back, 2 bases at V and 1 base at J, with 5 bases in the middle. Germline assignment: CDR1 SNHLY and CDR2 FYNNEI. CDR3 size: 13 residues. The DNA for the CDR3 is TGTGCCAGCAGTGAACTTCGGAACACTGAAGCTTTCTTT. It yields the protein CASSELRNTEAFF.

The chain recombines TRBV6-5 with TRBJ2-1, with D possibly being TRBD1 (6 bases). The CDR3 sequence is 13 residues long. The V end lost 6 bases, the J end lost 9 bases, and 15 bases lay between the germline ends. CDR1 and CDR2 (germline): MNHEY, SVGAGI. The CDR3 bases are TGTGCCAGCAGGCCCCAGGGGATTAGTGAGCAGTTCTTC. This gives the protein CASRPQGISEQFF.

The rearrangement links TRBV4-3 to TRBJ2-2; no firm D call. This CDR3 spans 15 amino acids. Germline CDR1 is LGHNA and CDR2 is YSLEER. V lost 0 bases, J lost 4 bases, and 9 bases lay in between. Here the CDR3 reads CASSQEIQATGELFF. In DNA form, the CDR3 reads TGCGCCAGCAGCCAAGAGATTCAGGCCACCGGGGAGCTGTTTTTT.

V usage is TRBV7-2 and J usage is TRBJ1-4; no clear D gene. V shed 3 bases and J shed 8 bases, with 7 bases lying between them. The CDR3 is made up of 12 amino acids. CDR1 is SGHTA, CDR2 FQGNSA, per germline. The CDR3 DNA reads TGTGCCAGCAGCTTTAATAAAGAAAAACTGTTTTTT. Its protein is CASSFNKEKLFF.

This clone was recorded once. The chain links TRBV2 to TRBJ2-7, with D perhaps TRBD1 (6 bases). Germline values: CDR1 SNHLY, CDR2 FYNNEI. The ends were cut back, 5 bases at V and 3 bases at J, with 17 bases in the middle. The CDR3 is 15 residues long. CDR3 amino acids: CASSSDSPRVYEQYF. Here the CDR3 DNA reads TGTGCCAGCAGTTCGGACAGCCCCCGGGTCTACGAGCAGTACTTC.

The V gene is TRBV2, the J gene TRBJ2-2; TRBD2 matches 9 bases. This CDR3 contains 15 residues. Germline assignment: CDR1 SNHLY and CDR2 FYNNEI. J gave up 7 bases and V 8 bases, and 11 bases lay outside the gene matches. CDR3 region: CASERSGRSGGELFF. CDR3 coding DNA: TGTGCCAGCGAGAGGAGCGGGAGGAGCGGCGGGGAGCTGTTTTTT.

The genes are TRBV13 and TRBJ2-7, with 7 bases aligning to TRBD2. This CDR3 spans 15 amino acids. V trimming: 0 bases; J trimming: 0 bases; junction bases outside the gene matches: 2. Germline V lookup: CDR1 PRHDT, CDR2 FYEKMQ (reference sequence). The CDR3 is CASSLGGGSSYEQYF. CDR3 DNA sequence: TGTGCCAGCAGCTTAGGGGGGGGGAGCTCCTACGAGCAGTACTTC. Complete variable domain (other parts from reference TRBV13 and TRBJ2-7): AAGVIQSPRHLIKEKRETATLKCYPIPRHDTVYWYQQGPGQDPQFLISFYEKMQSDKGSIPDRFSAQQFSDYHSELNMSSLELGDSALYFCASSLGGGSSYEQYFGPGTRLTVT.

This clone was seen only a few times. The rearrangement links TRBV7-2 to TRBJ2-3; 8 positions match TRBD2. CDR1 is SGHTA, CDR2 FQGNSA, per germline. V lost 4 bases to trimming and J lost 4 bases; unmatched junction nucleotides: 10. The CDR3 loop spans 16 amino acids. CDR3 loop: CASSSSGGMVADTQYF. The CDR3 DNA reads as TGTGCCAGCAGCTCCTCGGGGGGGATGGTCGCAGATACGCAGTATTTT.

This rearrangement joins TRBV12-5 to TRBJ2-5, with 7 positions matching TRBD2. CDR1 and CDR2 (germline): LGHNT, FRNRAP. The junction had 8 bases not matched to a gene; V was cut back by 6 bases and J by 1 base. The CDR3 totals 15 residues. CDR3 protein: CASGPGGSGQETQYF. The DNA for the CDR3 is TGTGCTAGTGGCCCCGGGGGGAGTGGCCAAGAGACCCAGTACTTC.

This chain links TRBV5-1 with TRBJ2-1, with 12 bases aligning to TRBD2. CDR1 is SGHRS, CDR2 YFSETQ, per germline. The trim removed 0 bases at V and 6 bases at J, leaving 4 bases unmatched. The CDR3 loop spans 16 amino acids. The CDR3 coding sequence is TGCGCCAGCAGCTTGGCAGCTAGCGGGAGGGCCAATGAGCAGTTCTTC. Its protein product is CASSLAASGRANEQFF.

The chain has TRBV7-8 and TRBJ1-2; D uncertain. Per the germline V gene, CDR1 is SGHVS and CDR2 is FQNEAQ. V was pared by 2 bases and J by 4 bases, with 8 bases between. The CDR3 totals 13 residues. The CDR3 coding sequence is TGTGCCAGCAGCTTACCCGGTGGCTATGGCTACACCTTC. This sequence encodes CASSLPGGYGYTF.